Listed below are T cell receptor beta chains from one sample, sequenced in a study of blood T cell repertoires in COVID-19. The method was immunoSEQ multiplex PCR; TCRdb's version includes in-frame clones alone and lacks a portion of them. Of about 210,000 clones in the sample, roughly 86% were seen once. Sequenced: peripheral blood. These receptors came from a man aged 18 to 29 with active or convalescent COVID-19. The CDR3 runs from the conserved cysteine through the conserved F or W. Fields, in order: CDR3 protein, CDR3 DNA, J gene, V gene, D gene, clone size. A D gene is named only where the DNA matches it firmly. Some rows mark clone size as missing; the rest say once, few, many or name a class of expanded clone.

CATSDPGTGVRETQYF	TGTGCCACCAGTGATCCCGGGACAGGGGTCCGAGAGACCCAGTACTTC	TRBJ2-5	TRBV24-1	TRBD1	-
CAIRGGSGTEAFF	TGTGCCATCAGAGGGGGTTCTGGCACTGAAGCTTTCTTT	TRBJ1-1	TRBV10-3	-	once
CASSLDSDSLNTEAFF	TGTGCCAGCAGCTTAGATTCAGATTCTCTGAACACTGAAGCTTTCTTT	TRBJ1-1	TRBV7-6	-	once
CASSRRRNSGSPNEQFF	TGCGCCAGCAGCCGCCGAAGGAACAGCGGGAGCCCTAATGAGCAGTTCTTC	TRBJ2-1	TRBV4-3	TRBD2	-
CASSSRNTGELFF	TGTGCCAGCAGCTCTAGGAACACCGGGGAGCTGTTTTTT	TRBJ2-2	TRBV5-4	-	-
CASRRTTGYNTGELFF	TGTGCCAGCAGAAGAACGACAGGGTACAACACCGGGGAGCTGTTTTTT	TRBJ2-2	TRBV27	TRBD1	-
CSVVVSGSSYGYTF	TGCAGCGTTGTTGTTTCAGGGTCTTCCTATGGCTACACCTTC	TRBJ1-2	TRBV29-1	-	-
CASSLERAEDTQYF	TGTGCCAGCAGCTTGGAGCGGGCAGAAGATACGCAGTATTTT	TRBJ2-3	TRBV5-4	-	-
CASSYSTAPGGYTF	TGTGCCAGCAGTTACTCGACAGCCCCGGGTGGCTACACCTTC	TRBJ1-2	TRBV6-5	-	-
CASSSWDRVHYGYTF	TGTGCCAGCAGCTCCTGGGACAGGGTGCACTATGGCTACACCTTC	TRBJ1-2	TRBV9	TRBD1	-
CASRPTSGRYEQYF	TGCGCCAGCAGACCGACTAGCGGGAGGTACGAGCAGTACTTC	TRBJ2-7	TRBV5-1	TRBD2	-
CASSLGWDRDNQPQHF	TGTGCCAGCAGCTTGGGTTGGGACAGGGATAATCAGCCCCAGCATTTT	TRBJ1-5	TRBV5-6	TRBD1	-
CASSPLTTSGNTIYF	TGTGCCAGCAGCCCCCTGACAACCTCTGGAAACACCATATATTTT	TRBJ1-3	TRBV7-8	-	-
CASTASENSPLHF	TGTGCCAGCACGGCCAGCGAGAATTCACCCCTCCACTTT	TRBJ1-6	TRBV2	-	many
CASWDRGTTEAFF	TGTGCCAGTTGGGACAGGGGGACCACTGAAGCTTTCTTT	TRBJ1-1	TRBV19	TRBD1	-
CASSYSIAASGRLPYEQYF	TGTGCCAGCAGTTACTCGATTGCGGCTAGCGGGAGGCTGCCCTACGAGCAGTACTTC	TRBJ2-7	TRBV6-2/TRBV6-3	TRBD2	-
CASSSYAAGVGNTIYF	TGTGCCAGCAGCTCTTATGCCGCGGGGGTTGGAAACACCATATATTTT	TRBJ1-3	TRBV7-2	-	-
CASSPSLFYEQYF	TGTGCCAGCAGCCCTTCCCTGTTTTACGAGCAGTACTTC	TRBJ2-7	TRBV3-1/TRBV3-2	-	-
CASSPPGQGATEAFF	TGTGCCAGCAGCCCCCCCGGACAGGGGGCCACTGAAGCTTTCTTT	TRBJ1-1	TRBV21-1	-	-
CASSPWDLDEQFF	TGTGCCAGCAGTCCATGGGACTTGGATGAGCAGTTCTTC	TRBJ2-1	TRBV27	-	-
CASSLGQGYTGELFF	TGTGCCAGCAGTTTGGGACAGGGGTACACCGGGGAGCTGTTTTTT	TRBJ2-2	TRBV6-2/TRBV6-3	TRBD1	-
CAISEPPGQGYDEQFF	TGTGCCATCAGTGAACCTCCGGGACAGGGGTACGATGAGCAGTTCTTC	TRBJ2-1	TRBV10-3	TRBD1	-
CASSQPWQGTKFF	TGTGCCAGCAGCCAACCATGGCAGGGCACAAAGTTCTTC	TRBJ2-1	TRBV3-1/TRBV3-2	-	-
CASSLLLPSGANVLTF	TGTGCCAGCAGCTTACTACTGCCATCTGGGGCCAACGTCCTGACTTTC	TRBJ2-6	TRBV7-2	-	-
CASVGGNREKLFF	TGTGCCAGCGTGGGGGGGAACAGGGAAAAACTGTTTTTT	TRBJ1-4	TRBV2	-	-
CASSYASGRVVDEQFF	TGTGCCAGCAGTTACGCGAGCGGGAGGGTGGTCGATGAGCAGTTCTTC	TRBJ2-1	TRBV6-5	TRBD2	-
CASSKPGVRGLVGETQYF	TGTGCCAGCAGTAAACCCGGGGTCAGGGGGCTTGTCGGAGAGACCCAGTACTTC	TRBJ2-5	TRBV6-2/TRBV6-3	TRBD1	-
CASSLGLAGGQEQFF	TGTGCCAGCAGCTTGGGACTAGCGGGGGGGCAGGAGCAGTTCTTC	TRBJ2-1	TRBV7-3	TRBD2	few
CASSQRQTREKLFF	TGTGCCAGCAGCCAGCGACAGACTCGTGAAAAACTGTTTTTT	TRBJ1-4	TRBV7-9	-	-
CASSATGDSKGSRRSPLHF	TGTGCCAGCAGTGCTACAGGGGACAGTAAAGGGTCTAGGCGTTCACCCCTCCACTTT	TRBJ1-6	TRBV6-1	TRBD1	-
CASSQVPAGALETDTQYF	TGCGCCAGCAGCCAAGTTCCGGCGGGGGCGCTGGAAACAGATACGCAGTATTTT	TRBJ2-3	TRBV4-1	-	-
CASSLAGTSGRGRANEQFF	TGTGCCAGCAGCTTAGCGGGGACTAGCGGGAGGGGAAGGGCCAATGAGCAGTTCTTC	TRBJ2-1	TRBV7-2	TRBD2	-
CASSVDETVQPAF	TGTGCCAGCAGCGTAGATGAGACAGTCCAGCCTGCCTTC	TRBJ1-2	TRBV9	-	-
CASSEGSSGNTIYF	TGCGCCAGCAGTGAGGGGAGCTCTGGAAACACCATATATTTT	TRBJ1-3	TRBV10-1	-	-
CASTVSPDSVNTEAFF	TGTGCCAGCACCGTATCTCCCGACAGCGTCAACACTGAAGCTTTCTTT	TRBJ1-1	TRBV2	-	once
CASSIDLTSGSPSSYNEQFF	TGTGCCAGTAGTATAGACCTAACTAGCGGGAGCCCCAGCTCCTACAATGAGCAGTTCTTC	TRBJ2-1	TRBV19	TRBD2	-
CASSYSRGGYGYTF	TGTGCCAGCAGTTACTCGCGGGGCGGCTATGGCTACACCTTC	TRBJ1-2	TRBV6-5	-	-
CASSFGFGTGGSGNTIYF	TGCGCCAGCAGCTTTGGCTTCGGGACAGGAGGCTCTGGAAACACCATATATTTT	TRBJ1-3	TRBV5-1	TRBD1	-
CASTPMLAGTQETQYF	TGTGCCAGCACCCCGATGCTAGCGGGGACTCAAGAGACCCAGTACTTC	TRBJ2-5	TRBV4-2	TRBD2	-
CASSERLNTEAFF	TGTGCCAGCAGTGAACGGTTGAACACTGAAGCTTTCTTT	TRBJ1-1	TRBV6-1	-	-
CASTRGGLGNTEAFF	TGTGCCAGCACAAGAGGGGGCTTGGGGAACACTGAAGCTTTCTTT	TRBJ1-1	TRBV2	TRBD1	-
CASSDRQGGEKLFF	TGTGCCAGCAGTGACCGACAGGGAGGCGAAAAACTGTTTTTT	TRBJ1-4	TRBV2	TRBD1	-
CASSDSIGEAFF	TGTGCCAGCAGTGACTCGATCGGGGAAGCTTTCTTT	TRBJ1-1	TRBV6-4	-	-
CASGITAGESYGYTF	TGTGCCAGCGGAATTACGGCAGGGGAATCCTATGGCTACACCTTC	TRBJ1-2	TRBV11-1	-	few
CASSLAGLGLAGDFSEETQYF	TGCGCCAGCAGCTTGGCCGGTTTAGGACTAGCGGGAGACTTTTCAGAAGAGACCCAGTACTTC	TRBJ2-5	TRBV5-1	TRBD2	-
CASSFSTGTYEQYF	TGTGCCAGCAGTTTTTCGACGGGTACCTACGAGCAGTACTTC	TRBJ2-7	TRBV6-5	-	-
CASSIAMSEAFF	TGTGCCAGTAGTATAGCTATGTCAGAAGCTTTCTTT	TRBJ1-1	TRBV19	-	few
CASSDGGSPLHF	TGTGCCAGCAGTGATGGGGGGTCACCCCTCCACTTT	TRBJ1-6	TRBV2	-	-
CASSPNPGLDTQYF	TGTGCCAGCAGCCCGAACCCGGGATTGGATACGCAGTATTTT	TRBJ2-3	TRBV7-3	-	-
CATSDTTGTARQPQHF	TGTGCCACCAGTGATACGACAGGGACGGCGCGACAGCCCCAGCATTTT	TRBJ1-5	TRBV24-1	TRBD1	-
CASSPKLAYSYNEQFF	TGTGCCAGCAGCCCGAAACTAGCGTATTCCTACAATGAGCAGTTCTTC	TRBJ2-1	TRBV13	TRBD2	-
CASSYSAGTGGVQYF	TGTGCCAGCAGTTACTCGGCGGGGACCGGTGGTGTGCAGTACTTC	TRBJ2-7	TRBV6-6	-	once
CASSLGPGLAGVGEQFF	TGCGCCAGCAGCCTCGGACCGGGACTAGCGGGAGTCGGCGAGCAGTTCTTC	TRBJ2-1	TRBV4-1	TRBD2	-
CASSLDGGSGNTIYF	TGCGCCAGCAGCTTGGATGGAGGCTCTGGAAACACCATATATTTT	TRBJ1-3	TRBV5-1	-	-
CASSSVWTKENTEAFF	TGTGCCAGCAGTTCCGTCTGGACTAAAGAGAACACTGAAGCTTTCTTT	TRBJ1-1	TRBV27	-	-
CASGFAPQDTQYF	TGTGCTAGTGGTTTTGCCCCCCAGGATACGCAGTATTTT	TRBJ2-3	TRBV12-5	-	-
CASSKGQGFLQETQYF	TGCGCCAGCAGCAAAGGACAGGGCTTTCTCCAAGAGACCCAGTACTTC	TRBJ2-5	TRBV5-1	TRBD1	-
CASSLGDFNEKLFF	TGCGCCAGCAGCTTGGGTGACTTTAATGAAAAACTGTTTTTT	TRBJ1-4	TRBV5-1	-	-
CASRPLENNEQFF	TGTGCCAGCAGACCGCTAGAGAACAATGAGCAGTTCTTC	TRBJ2-1	TRBV7-2	-	-
CASSSETGGVLGTQYF	TGTGCCAGCAGTTCCGAGACAGGGGGCGTTTTAGGGACCCAGTACTTC	TRBJ2-5	TRBV6-5	TRBD1	-